This TCR beta chain appears in the sequencing data of a study of PD-1 blockade in classical Hodgkin lymphoma. Study-level results: Complete responders started with a diversity level that resembled newly diagnosed patients at baseline.

Time point here: cycle 4 day 1 (C4D1), after six to seven weeks of nivolumab. Each patient relapsed following autologous stem cell transplantation, and prior brentuximab vedotin exposure differed. Libraries were prepared by immunoSEQ multiplex PCR; TCRdb keeps only in-frame clonotypes and omits some of them. The profile covers 20,000 to 25,000 clones, with over 70% appearing a single time and 19% taken by the ten largest. Details on this clone: Its antigen is not identified.

The CDR3 runs 13 residues. The V end was cut by 9 bases, the J end by 0 bases, with 9 bases between. The germline gives CDR1 SNHLY, CDR2 FYNNEI. This receptor was taken from a human donor with classical Hodgkin lymphoma. Material: peripheral blood mononuclear cells (PBMCs), obtained before the fourth cycle of nivolumab. This chain links TRBV2 with TRBJ2-1; D unresolved. The CDR3 protein is CASLQSSYNEQFF. The CDR3 DNA follows: TGTGCCAGTTTACAGAGCTCCTACAATGAGCAGTTCTTC.